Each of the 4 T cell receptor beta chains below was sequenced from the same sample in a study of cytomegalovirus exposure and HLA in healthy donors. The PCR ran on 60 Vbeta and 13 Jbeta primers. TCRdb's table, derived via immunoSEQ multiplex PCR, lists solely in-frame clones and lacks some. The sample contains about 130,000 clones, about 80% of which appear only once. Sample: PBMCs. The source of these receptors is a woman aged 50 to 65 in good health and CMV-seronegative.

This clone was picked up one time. CDR3 loop: CASEDSYEQYF. In DNA, the CDR3 is TGTGCCAGCGAAGACAGCTACGAGCAGTACTTC. The rearrangement links TRBV2 to TRBJ2-7, with D tentatively TRBD1 (5 bases). This CDR3 region has 11 residues. Germline V lookup: CDR1 SNHLY, CDR2 FYNNEI. V was pared by 8 bases and J by 3 bases, with 8 bases between.

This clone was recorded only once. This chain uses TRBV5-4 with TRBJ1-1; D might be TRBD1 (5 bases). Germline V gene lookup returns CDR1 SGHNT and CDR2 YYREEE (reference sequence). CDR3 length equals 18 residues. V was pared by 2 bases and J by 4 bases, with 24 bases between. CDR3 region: CASSFSFREGIRGTEAFF. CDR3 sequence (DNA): TGTGCCAGCAGCTTCAGTTTTCGGGAGGGAATAAGGGGCACTGAAGCTTTCTTT.

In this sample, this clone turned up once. The CDR3 nucleotides read TGTGCCAGAAGCTTGGATCGGGGGTCCGACTCCTACGAGCAGTACTTC. As protein: CARSLDRGSDSYEQYF. The V gene is TRBV5-3, the J gene TRBJ2-7; tentatively, D is TRBD2 (6 bases). TRBV5-3 is flagged as an ORF with uncertain function. V dropped 0 bases and J dropped 0 bases, with 13 bases sitting between them. The CDR3 extends over 16 amino acids.

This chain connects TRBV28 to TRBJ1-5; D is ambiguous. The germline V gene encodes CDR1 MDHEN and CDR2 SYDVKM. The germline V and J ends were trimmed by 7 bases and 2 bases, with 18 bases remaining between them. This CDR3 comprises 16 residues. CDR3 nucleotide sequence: TGTGCCAGCAACTTGCCCGGGGAGGACGGCAATCAGCCCCAGCATTTT. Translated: CASNLPGEDGNQPQHF.